Sequencing of this T cell receptor beta chain was carried out in a study of long-term antiretroviral therapy in people with HIV. This CDR3 has 11 residues. The germline V gene encodes CDR1 SGHNT and CDR2 YYREEE (reference sequence). V lost 2 bases and J 3 bases, leaving 3 bases between the germline ends. Post-ART PBMC samples numbered at least two per donor, and pre-ART ones at least one. As concerns this clone: Its antigen is as yet unknown.

Findings of the study overall: Dominating the repertoire at all time points were the clones that expanded before ART. Diversity increased after ART yet remained lower than in transplant donor controls.

The assay used was immunoSEQ (version v3.0), run at survey level. Sequencing used immunoSEQ multiplex PCR; TCRdb keeps in-frame clones, though not all of them. This sample has about 28,000 clones; 70% to 90% occur once, and the top ten carry 3.6%. This sample comprised unsorted PBMCs, obtained 1.8 years after starting antiretroviral therapy. The V and J genes are TRBV5-4 and TRBJ2-7; D ambiguous. This clonotype originated in a woman between 18 and 29 years old with HIV. In nucleotides, the CDR3 is TGTGCCAGCAGCTTAGGCTACGAGCAGTACTTC. Its translation is CASSLGYEQYF.